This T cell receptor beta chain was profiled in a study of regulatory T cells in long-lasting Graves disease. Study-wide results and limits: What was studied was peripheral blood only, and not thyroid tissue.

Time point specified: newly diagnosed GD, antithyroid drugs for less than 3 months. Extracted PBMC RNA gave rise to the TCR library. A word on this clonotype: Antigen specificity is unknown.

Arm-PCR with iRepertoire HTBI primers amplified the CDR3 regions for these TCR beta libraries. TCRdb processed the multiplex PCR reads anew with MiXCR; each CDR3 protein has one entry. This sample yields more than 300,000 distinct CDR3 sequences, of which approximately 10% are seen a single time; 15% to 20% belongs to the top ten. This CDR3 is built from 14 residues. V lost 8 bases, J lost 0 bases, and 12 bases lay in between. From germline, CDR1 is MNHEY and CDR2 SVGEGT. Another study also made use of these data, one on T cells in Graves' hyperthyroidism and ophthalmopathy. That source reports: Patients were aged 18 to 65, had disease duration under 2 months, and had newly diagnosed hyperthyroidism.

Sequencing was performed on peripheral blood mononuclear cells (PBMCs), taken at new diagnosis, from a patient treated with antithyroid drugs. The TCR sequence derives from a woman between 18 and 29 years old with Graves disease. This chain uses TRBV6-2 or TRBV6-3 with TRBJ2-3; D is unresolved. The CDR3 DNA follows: TGTGCCAGCGGGCCCTACACTAGCACAGATACGCAGTATTTT. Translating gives CASGPYTSTDTQYF.